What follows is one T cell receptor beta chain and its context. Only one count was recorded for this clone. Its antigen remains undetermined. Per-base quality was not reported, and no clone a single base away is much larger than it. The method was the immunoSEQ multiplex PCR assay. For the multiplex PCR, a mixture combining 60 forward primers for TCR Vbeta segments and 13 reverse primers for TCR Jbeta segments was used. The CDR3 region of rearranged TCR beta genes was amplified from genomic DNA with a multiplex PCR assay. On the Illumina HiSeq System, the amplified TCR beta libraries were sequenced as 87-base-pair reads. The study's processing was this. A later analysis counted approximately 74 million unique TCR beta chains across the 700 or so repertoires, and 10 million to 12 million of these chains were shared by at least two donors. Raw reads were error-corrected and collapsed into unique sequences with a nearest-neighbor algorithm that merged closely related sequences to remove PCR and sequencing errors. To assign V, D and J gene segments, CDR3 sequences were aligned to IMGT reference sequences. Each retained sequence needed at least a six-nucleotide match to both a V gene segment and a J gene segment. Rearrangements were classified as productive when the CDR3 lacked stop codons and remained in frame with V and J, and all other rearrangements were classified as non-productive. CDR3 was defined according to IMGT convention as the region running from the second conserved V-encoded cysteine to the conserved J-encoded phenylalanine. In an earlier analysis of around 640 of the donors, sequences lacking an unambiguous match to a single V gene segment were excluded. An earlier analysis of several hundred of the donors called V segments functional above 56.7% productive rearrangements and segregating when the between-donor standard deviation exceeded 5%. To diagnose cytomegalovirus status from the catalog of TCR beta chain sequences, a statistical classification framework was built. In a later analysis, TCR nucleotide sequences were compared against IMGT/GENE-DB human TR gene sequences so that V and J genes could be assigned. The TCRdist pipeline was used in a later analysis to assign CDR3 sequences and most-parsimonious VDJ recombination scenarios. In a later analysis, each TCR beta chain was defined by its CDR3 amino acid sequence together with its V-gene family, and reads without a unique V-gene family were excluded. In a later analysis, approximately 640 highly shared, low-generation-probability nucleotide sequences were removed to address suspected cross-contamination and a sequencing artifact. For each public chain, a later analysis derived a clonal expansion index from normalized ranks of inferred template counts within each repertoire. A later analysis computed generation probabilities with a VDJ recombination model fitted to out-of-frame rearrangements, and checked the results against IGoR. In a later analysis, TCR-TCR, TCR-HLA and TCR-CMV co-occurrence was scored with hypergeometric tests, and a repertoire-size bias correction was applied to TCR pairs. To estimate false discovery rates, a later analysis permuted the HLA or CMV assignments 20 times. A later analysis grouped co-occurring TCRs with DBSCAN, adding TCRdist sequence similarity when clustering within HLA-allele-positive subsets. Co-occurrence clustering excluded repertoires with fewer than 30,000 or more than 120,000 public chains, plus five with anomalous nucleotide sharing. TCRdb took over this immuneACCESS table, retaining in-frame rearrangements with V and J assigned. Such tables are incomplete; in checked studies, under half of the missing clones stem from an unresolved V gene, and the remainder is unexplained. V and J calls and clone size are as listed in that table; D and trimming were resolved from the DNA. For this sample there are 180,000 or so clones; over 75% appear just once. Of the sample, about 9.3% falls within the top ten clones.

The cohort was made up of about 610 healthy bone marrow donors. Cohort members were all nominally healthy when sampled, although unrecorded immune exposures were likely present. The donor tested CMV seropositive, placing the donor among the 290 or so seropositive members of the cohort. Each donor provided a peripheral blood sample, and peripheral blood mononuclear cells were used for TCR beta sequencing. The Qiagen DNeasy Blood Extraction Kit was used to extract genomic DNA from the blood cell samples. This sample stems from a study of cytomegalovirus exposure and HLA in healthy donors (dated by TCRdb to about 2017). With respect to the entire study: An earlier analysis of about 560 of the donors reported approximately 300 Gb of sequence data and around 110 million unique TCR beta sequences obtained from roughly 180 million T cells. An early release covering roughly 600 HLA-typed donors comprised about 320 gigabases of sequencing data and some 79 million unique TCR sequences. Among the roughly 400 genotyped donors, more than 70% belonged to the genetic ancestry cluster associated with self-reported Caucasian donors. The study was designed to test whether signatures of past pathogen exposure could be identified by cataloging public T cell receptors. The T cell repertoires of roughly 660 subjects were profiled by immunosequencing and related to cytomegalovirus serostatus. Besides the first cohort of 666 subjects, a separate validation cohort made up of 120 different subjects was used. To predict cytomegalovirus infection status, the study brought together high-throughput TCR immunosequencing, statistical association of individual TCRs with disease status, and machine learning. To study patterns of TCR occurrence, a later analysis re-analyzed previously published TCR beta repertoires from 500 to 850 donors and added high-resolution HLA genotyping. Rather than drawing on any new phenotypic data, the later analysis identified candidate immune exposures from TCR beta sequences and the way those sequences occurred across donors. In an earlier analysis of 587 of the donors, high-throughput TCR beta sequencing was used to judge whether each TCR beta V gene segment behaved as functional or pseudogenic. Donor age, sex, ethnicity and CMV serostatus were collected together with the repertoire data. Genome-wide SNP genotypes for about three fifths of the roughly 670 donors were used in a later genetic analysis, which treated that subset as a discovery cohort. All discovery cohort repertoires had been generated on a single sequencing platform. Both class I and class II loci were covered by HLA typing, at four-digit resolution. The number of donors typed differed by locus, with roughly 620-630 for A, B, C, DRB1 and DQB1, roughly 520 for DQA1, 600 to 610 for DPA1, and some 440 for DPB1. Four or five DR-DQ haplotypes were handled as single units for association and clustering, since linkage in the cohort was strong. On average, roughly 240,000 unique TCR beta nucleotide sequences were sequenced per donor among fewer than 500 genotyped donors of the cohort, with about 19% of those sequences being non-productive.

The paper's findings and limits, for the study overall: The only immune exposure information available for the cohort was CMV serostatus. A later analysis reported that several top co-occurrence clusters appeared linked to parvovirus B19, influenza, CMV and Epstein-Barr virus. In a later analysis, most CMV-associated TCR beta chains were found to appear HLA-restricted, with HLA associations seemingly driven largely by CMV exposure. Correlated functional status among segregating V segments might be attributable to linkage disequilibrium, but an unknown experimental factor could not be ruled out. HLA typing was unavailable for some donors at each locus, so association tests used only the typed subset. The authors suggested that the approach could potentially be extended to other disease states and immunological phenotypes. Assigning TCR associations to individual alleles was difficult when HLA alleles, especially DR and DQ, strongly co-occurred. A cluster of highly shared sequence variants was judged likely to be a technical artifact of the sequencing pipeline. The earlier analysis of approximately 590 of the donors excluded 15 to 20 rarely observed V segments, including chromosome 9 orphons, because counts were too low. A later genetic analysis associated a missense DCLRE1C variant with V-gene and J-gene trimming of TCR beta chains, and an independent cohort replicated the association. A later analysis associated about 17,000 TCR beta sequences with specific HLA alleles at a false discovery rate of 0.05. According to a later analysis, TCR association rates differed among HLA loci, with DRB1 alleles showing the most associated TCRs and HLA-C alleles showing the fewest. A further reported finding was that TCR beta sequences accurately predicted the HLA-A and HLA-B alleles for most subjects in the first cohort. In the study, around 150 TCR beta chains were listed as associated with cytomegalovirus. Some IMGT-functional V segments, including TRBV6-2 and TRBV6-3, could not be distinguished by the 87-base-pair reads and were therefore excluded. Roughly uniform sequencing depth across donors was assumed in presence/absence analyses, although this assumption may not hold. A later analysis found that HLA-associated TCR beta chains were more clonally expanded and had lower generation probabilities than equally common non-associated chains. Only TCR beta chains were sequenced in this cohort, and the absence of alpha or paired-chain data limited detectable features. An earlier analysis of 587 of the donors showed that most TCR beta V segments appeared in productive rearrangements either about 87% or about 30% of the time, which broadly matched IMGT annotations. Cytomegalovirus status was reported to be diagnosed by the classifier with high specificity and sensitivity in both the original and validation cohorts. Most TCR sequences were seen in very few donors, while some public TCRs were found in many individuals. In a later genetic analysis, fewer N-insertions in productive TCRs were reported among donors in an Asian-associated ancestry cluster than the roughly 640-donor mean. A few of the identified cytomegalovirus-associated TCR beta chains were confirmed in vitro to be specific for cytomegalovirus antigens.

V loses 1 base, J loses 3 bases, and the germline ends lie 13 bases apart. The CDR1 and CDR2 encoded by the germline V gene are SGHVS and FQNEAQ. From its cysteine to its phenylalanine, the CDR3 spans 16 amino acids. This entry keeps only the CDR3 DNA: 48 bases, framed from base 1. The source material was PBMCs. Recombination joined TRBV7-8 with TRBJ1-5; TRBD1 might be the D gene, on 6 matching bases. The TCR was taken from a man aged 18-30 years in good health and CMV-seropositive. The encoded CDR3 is CASSLDGGDHNQPQHF. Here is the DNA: TGTGCCAGCAGCTTAGATGGGGGCGATCACAATCAGCCCCAGCATTTT.